Shown below are 11 T cell receptor beta chains from a single sample sequenced in a study of cytomegalovirus exposure and HLA in healthy donors. The PCR made use of 60 Vbeta and 13 Jbeta primers. Method: immunoSEQ multiplex PCR; TCRdb's copy keeps in-frame clones and lacks some. Among 30,000 to 35,000 clones listed, approximately 82% were seen once. The specimen sequenced was PBMCs. These receptors originate from a young woman in good health and CMV-seronegative.

V is TRBV27 and J is TRBJ1-5; D remains ambiguous. Deletions cut 2 bases from V and 7 bases from J, with 12 bases between. This CDR3 spans 14 amino acids. Germline-derived CDR1 and CDR2 are MNHEY and SMNVEV (reference sequence). The CDR3 region is CASSLNGYGQPQHF. CDR3 in DNA: TGTGCCAGCAGTTTAAACGGGTATGGGCAGCCCCAGCATTTT.

This chain connects TRBV7-9 to TRBJ2-7; 8 bases are shared with TRBD1. Germline V lookup: CDR1 SEHNR, CDR2 FQNEAQ (reference sequence). J gave up 4 bases and V 3 bases, and 5 bases lay outside the gene matches. The CDR3 has 14 amino acids. The CDR3 coding sequence is TGTGCCAGCAGCTTGACGGACAGGGCTTACGAGCAGTACTTC. Its protein is CASSLTDRAYEQYF.

The rearrangement links TRBV4-1 to TRBJ1-2, with 9 bases aligning to TRBD1. Germline V lookup: CDR1 MGHRA, CDR2 YSYEKL. This CDR3 spans 14 amino acids. Germline trimming cut 4 bases from V and 7 bases from J; bases unmatched to any gene: 7. CDR3 amino acids: CASSPRDRGSGYTF. The CDR3 DNA follows: TGCGCCAGCAGCCCCAGAGACAGGGGGTCTGGCTACACCTTC.

The V call is TRBV23-1, the J call TRBJ2-5, with TRBD1 identical over 8 bases. TRBV23-1 is known as an ORF, though its function is uncertain. V lost 5 bases and J lost 9; bases outside the gene matches: 14. This CDR3 region has 15 residues. CDR3 sequence: CASSKRDRPRDAQYF. The CDR3 DNA reads as TGCGCCAGCAGTAAACGGGACAGGCCAAGAGACGCCCAGTACTTC.

V gene TRBV5-5 combines with J gene TRBJ2-7; possible D gene TRBD2, 5 bases. Trimming removed 1 base at V and 0 bases at J, with 14 bases between. This CDR3 contains 16 residues. CDR1 SGHKS and CDR2 YYEKEE come from the germline V gene (reference sequence). The CDR3: CASSLSSAGSSYEQYF. CDR3 sequence (DNA): TGTGCCAGCAGCTTGTCCTCGGCGGGTAGCTCCTACGAGCAGTACTTC.

This chain connects TRBV10-3 to TRBJ2-7, with a possible D match to TRBD2 (5 bases). Deletions cut 4 bases from V and 5 bases from J, with 15 bases between. CDR1 and CDR2 (germline): ENHRY, SYGVKD. The CDR3 totals 14 residues. CDR3 DNA sequence: TGTGCCATCAGTGTATCCGGGGAGTACGACGAGCAGTACTTC. This codes for CAISVSGEYDEQYF.

V usage is TRBV11-2 and J usage is TRBJ2-5; 8 nucleotides line up with TRBD1. The junction had 7 bases not matched to a gene; V was cut back by 0 bases and J by 4 bases. This CDR3 spans 16 amino acids. Germline loops: CDR1 SGHAT, CDR2 FQNNGV. The CDR3, as DNA: TGTGCCAGCAGCTTAGATGGGACAGGACTTCCAGAGACCCAGTACTTC. It translates to CASSLDGTGLPETQYF.

V is TRBV25-1 and J is TRBJ1-4, with D maybe TRBD1 (5 bases). This CDR3 contains 16 residues. The V end was cut by 6 bases, the J end by 0 bases, with 14 bases between. In germline, CDR1 is MGHDK, CDR2 SYGVNS. CDR3 coding DNA: TGTGCCAGCAGCGGACAAAGGGGTGCAACTAATGAAAAACTGTTTTTT. This codes for CASSGQRGATNEKLFF.

The rearrangement joins TRBV5-4 to TRBJ2-4, with 9 positions matching TRBD1. CDR1 is SGHNT, CDR2 YYREEE, per germline (reference sequence). CDR3 length: 13 amino acids. Unmatched junction bases numbered 1, after V lost 2 bases and J lost 7 bases. CDR3 residues: CASSFGQGNIQYF. CDR3 bases: TGTGCCAGCAGCTTCGGACAGGGGAACATTCAGTACTTC.

This clone was observed a single time. V gene TRBV6-5 combines with J gene TRBJ1-3; D is ambiguous. The V gene's germline CDR1 is MNHEY and CDR2 SVGAGI. V lost 0 bases to trimming and J lost 2 bases, with 8 bases between them. This CDR3 is built from 15 residues. CDR3 loop: CASSYSSGPGNTIYF. DNA for the CDR3: TGTGCCAGCAGTTACTCTTCAGGCCCTGGAAACACCATATATTTT.

This clone was observed a single time. The J gene is TRBJ2-7, the V gene TRBV27, with a tentative D call TRBD2 (5 bases). Trimming cost V 3 bases and J 4 bases, with 10 bases left between them. This CDR3 comprises 13 residues. Germline V gene data show CDR1 as MNHEY and CDR2 as SMNVEV (reference sequence). The CDR3 here is CASSLGSGYEQYF. DNA for the CDR3: TGTGCCAGCAGTTTGGGCAGCGGATACGAGCAGTACTTC.